A single T cell receptor beta chain is shown here with its context. What it binds is unknown. Time point specified: late sampling 161 to 241 days after vaccination in a few convalescent patients. This sample was taken from a study of vaccination and CD4 T cells after COVID-19. One entry per CDR3 protein results from TCRdb running MiXCR on the PCR reads. This table has about 29,000 distinct CDR3 sequences, more than 40% appearing once. Whole-study results and caveats: Median about 88% of reactive clones detected in convalescent patients emerged only post-vaccination.

From germline, CDR1 is SGHTA and CDR2 FQGNSA. V gave up 1 base and J gave up 2 bases, with 15 bases separating them. The CDR3 covers 16 residues. The sequencing used CD4+ T cells from blood, collected about 7 months after SARS-CoV-2 vaccination. The chain carries TRBV7-2 and TRBJ2-7, with a possible D match to TRBD2 (6 bases). The clonotype was recovered from a human donor who had recovered from COVID-19. The CDR3 bases are TGTGCCAGCAGCTTAGAGCCAGCGGGTATAACCTACGAGCAGTACTTC. It specifies CASSLEPAGITYEQYF.